This TCR beta chain was recorded in a study of cytomegalovirus exposure and HLA in healthy donors. The CDR3 is made up of 14 amino acids. The germline V and J ends were trimmed by 8 bases and 0 bases, with 14 bases remaining between them. Looked up from germline, CDR1 is MDHEN and CDR2 is SYDVKM. Researchers ran the PCR with 60 Vbeta and 13 Jbeta primers. Authors' processing steps: Later, an analysis found around 80 million unique TCR beta chains, and roughly 10 million of these were shared. Clones were read by immunoSEQ multiplex PCR, and TCRdb kept only the in-frame ones, dropping some. For V, J and clone size, that table is used; D and trimming come from the DNA. Its table records roughly 74,000 clones. Study results and caveats: Segments of the TCR beta V type were, in most cases, productive about 90% or about 30% of the time in an earlier analysis. Reports showed the classifier diagnosing cytomegalovirus status with high specificity and sensitivity.

A remark on this clone: Its target is unknown.

Sequenced input: PBMCs. The TCR sequence derives from a female donor in good health and CMV-seropositive. The rearrangement links TRBV28 to TRBJ2-7; unclear D gene. Here the CDR3 reads CASCEELRSYEQYF. CDR3 bases: TGTGCCAGCTGCGAAGAACTGCGCTCCTACGAGCAGTACTTC.